This entry features one T cell receptor (beta chain) sequence. This sample was taken from a study of control samples from healthy donors and cancer patients. The CDR3 has 15 residues. V was shortened by 7 bases and J by 3 bases, with 18 bases between the two germline ends. Germline V gene data show CDR1 as SEHNR and CDR2 as FQNEAQ (reference sequence). Clones were sequenced by immunoSEQ multiplex PCR, and TCRdb holds only the in-frame ones, with some missing. The table includes some 95,000 clones, roughly 90% detected once. V usage is TRBV7-9 and J usage is TRBJ1-2; tentatively, D is TRBD1 (5 bases). The sample comprised blood. The TCR was taken from a human donor in good health. The donor label of this sample is uncertain. The CDR3 nucleotides are TGTGCCAGCACCGCGACCGGGGCAGAGGACTATGGCTACACCTTC. Protein product: CASTATGAEDYGYTF.